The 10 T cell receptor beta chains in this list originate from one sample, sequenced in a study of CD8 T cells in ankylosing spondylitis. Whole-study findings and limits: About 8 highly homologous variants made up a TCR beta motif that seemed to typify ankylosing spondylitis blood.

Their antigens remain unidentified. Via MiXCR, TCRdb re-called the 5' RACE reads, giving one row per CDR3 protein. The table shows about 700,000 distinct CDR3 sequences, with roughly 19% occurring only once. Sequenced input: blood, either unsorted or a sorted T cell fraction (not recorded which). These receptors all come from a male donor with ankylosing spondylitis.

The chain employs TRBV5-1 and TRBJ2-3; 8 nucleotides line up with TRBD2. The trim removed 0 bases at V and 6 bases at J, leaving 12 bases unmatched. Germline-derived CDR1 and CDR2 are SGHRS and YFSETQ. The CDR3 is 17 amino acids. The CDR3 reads CASSLGGAGGPSDTQYF. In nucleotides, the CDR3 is TGCGCCAGCAGCTTGGGGGGCGCGGGGGGCCCGTCGGATACGCAGTATTTT.

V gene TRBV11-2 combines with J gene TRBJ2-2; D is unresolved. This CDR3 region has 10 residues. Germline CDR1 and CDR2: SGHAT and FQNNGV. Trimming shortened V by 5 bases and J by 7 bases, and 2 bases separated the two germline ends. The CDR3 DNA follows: TGTGCCAGCAGCCACGGGGAGCTGTTTTTT. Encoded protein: CASSHGELFF.

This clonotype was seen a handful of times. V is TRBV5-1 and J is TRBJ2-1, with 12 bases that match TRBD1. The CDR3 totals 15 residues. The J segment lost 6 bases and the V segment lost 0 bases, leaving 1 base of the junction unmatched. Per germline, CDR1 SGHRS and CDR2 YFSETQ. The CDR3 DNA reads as TGCGCCAGCAGCTTGGGGGACAGGGGGCCCAATGAGCAGTTCTTC. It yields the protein CASSLGDRGPNEQFF.

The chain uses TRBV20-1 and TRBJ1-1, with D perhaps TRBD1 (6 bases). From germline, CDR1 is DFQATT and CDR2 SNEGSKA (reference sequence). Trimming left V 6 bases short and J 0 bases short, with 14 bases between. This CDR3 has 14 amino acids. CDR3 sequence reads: CSALEWTVNTEAFF. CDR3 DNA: TGCAGTGCCCTAGAGTGGACAGTGAACACTGAAGCTTTCTTT.

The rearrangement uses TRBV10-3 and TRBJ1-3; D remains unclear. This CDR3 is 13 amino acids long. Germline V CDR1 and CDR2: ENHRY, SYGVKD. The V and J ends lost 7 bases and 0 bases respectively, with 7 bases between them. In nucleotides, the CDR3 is TGTGCCATCAAGGCGGGCTCTGGAAACACCATATATTTT. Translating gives CAIKAGSGNTIYF.

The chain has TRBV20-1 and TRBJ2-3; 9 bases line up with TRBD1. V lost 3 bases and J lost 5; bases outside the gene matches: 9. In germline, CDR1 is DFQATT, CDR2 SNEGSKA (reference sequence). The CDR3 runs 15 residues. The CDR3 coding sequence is TGCAGTGCTAGCCCCGGGACAGGGTCTTTAGATACGCAGTATTTT. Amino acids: CSASPGTGSLDTQYF.

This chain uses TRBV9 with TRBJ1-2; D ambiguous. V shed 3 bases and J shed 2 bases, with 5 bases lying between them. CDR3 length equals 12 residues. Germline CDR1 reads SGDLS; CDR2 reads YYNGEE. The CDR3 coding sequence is TGTGCCAGCAGCGCCCGAAACTATGGCTACACCTTC. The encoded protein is CASSARNYGYTF.

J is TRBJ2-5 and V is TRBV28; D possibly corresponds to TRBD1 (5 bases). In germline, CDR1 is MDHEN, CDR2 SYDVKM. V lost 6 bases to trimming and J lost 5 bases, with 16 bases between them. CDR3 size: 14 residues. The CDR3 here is CASSPRSRAETQYF. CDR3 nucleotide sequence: TGTGCCAGCAGCCCAAGGTCCAGGGCTGAGACCCAGTACTTC.

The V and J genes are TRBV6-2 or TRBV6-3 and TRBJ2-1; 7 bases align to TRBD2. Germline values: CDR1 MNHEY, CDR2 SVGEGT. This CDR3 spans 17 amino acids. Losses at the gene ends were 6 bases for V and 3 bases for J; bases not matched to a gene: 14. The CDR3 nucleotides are TGTGCCAGCAGCTTCACTAGAGCGGGGCAGTTCTACAATGAGCAGTTCTTC. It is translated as CASSFTRAGQFYNEQFF.

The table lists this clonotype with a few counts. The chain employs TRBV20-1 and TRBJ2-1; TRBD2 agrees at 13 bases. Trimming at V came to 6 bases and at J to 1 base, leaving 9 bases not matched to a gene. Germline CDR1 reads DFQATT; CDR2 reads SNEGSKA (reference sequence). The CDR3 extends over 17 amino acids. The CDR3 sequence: CSAQLTSGGASYNEQFF. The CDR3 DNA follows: TGCAGTGCGCAACTTACTAGCGGGGGGGCATCCTACAATGAGCAGTTCTTC.